This TCR beta chain originates from a study of blood T cell repertoires in COVID-19. Turning to the study itself: The origin of the acute and convalescent COVID-19 samples was the United States, Italy and Spain. T cells, B-cell-depleted T cells, or PBMCs provided the cDNA or gDNA that served as material.

In the original workflow: Estimated nucleated cell counts came from reference gene primer amplification. Only in-frame clones appear in the TCRdb table, and some are missing; sequencing was by immunoSEQ multiplex PCR. Clonal size and the V and J genes are those of that table, whereas D and trimming came from the DNA. The sample has 250,000 to 350,000 clones, 70% to 90% seen once; the top ten hold 5.5% to 8.5%. The TCR originated in a woman aged 25-40 years who had recovered from COVID-19. Sequencing used peripheral blood.

The CDR3 here is CSARDRGLTDTQYF. CDR3 in DNA: TGCAGCGCCAGGGACAGGGGACTCACAGATACGCAGTATTTT. The chain has TRBV29-1 and TRBJ2-3; 10 bases fit TRBD1. Germline lookup yields CDR1 SQVTM and CDR2 ANQGSEA. This CDR3 comprises 14 residues. V dropped 7 bases and J dropped 2; count of bases not matched to a gene: 6.